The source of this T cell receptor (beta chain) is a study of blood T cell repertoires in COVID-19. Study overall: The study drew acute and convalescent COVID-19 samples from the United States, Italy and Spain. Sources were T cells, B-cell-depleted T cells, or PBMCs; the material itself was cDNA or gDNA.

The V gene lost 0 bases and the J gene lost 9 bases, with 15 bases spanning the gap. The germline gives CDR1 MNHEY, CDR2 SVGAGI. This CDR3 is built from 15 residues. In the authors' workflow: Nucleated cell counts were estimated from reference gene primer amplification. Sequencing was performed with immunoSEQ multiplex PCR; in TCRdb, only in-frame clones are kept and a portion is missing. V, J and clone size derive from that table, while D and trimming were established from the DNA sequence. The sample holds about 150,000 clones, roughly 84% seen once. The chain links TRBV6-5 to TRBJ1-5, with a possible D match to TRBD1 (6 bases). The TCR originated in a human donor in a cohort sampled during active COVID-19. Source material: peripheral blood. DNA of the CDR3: TGTGCCAGCAGTTACTCTGGGGACGCGGACAGGCCCCAGCATTTT. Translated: CASSYSGDADRPQHF.